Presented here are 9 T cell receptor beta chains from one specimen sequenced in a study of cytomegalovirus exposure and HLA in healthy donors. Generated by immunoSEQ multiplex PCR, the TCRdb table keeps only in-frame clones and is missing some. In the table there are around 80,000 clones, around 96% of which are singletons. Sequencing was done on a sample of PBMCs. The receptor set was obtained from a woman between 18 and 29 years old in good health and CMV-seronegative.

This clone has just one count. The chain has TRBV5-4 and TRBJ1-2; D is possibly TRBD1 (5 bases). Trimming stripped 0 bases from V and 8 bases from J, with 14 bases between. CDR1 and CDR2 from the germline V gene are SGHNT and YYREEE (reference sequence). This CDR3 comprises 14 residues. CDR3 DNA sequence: TGTGCCAGCAGCTTGGTAAACCAGGGAGGGGGCTACACCTTC. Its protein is CASSLVNQGGGYTF.

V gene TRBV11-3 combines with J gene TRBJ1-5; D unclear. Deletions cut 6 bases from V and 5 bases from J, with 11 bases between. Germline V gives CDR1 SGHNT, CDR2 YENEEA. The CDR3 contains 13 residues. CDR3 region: CASSLRCHQPQHF. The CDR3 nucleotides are TGTGCCAGCAGTCTCAGGTGCCATCAGCCCCAGCATTTT.

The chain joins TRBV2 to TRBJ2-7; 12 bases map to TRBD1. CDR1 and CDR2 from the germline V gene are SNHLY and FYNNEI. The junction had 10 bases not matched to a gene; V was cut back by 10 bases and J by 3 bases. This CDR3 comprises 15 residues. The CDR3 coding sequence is TGTGCCACCCAGCTTGGGACAGGGGGCTTCTACGAGCAGTACTTC. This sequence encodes CATQLGTGGFYEQYF.

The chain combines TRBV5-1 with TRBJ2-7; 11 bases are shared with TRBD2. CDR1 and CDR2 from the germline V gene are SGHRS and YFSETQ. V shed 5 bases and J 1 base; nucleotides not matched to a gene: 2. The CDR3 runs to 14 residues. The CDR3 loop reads CASRLAGASYEQYF. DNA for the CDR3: TGCGCCAGCAGACTAGCGGGAGCTTCCTACGAGCAGTACTTC. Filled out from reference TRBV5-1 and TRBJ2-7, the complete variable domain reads KAGVTQTPRYLIKTRGQQVTLSCSPISGHRSVSWYQQTPGQGLQFLFEYFSETQRNKGNFPGRFSGRQFSNSRSEMNVSTLELGDSALYLCASRLAGASYEQYFGPGTRLTVT.

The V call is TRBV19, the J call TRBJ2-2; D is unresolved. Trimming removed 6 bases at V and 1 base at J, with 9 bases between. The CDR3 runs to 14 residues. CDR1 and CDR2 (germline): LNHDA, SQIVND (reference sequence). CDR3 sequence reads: CASSFSGNTGELFF. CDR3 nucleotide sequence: TGTGCCAGTAGCTTCTCGGGGAACACCGGGGAGCTGTTTTTT.

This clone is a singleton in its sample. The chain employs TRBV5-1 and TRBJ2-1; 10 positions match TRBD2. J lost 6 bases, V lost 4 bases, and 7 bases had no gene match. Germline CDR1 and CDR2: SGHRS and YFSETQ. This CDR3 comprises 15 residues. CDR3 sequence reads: CASSPGLALINEQFF. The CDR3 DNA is TGCGCCAGCAGCCCGGGACTAGCGCTAATCAATGAGCAGTTCTTC. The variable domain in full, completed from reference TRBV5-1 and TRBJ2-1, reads KAGVTQTPRYLIKTRGQQVTLSCSPISGHRSVSWYQQTPGQGLQFLFEYFSETQRNKGNFPGRFSGRQFSNSRSEMNVSTLELGDSALYLCASSPGLALINEQFFGPGTRLTVL.

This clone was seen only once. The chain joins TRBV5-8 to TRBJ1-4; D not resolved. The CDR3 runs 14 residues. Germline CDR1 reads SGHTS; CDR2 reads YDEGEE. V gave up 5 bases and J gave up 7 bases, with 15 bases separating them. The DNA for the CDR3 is TGTGCCAGCAGATACCCAGGTGCTGGTGAAAAACTGTTTTTT. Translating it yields CASRYPGAGEKLFF.

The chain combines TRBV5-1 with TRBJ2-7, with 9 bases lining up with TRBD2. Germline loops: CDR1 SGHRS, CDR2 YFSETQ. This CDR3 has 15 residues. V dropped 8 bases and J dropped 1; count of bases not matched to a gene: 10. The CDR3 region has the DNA TGCGCCAGTCGGACGGGGCTAGCGGGATCCTACGAGCAGTACTTC. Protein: CASRTGLAGSYEQYF.

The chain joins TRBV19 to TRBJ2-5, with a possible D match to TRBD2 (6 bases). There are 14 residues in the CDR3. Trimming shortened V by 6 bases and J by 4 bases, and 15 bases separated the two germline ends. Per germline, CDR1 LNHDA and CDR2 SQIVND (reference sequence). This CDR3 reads CASRNTGDLETQYF. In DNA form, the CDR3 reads TGTGCCAGTAGAAACACGGGGGACTTAGAGACCCAGTACTTC.